This TCR beta chain was sequenced during a study of T cells expressing NK-cell markers. Looking at the study overall: Researchers got TCR beta repertoires out of sorted CD3+CD56+NKG2C+, CD3+CD56+NKG2C- and CD3+CD56-NKG2C+ T cells. Eight donors were sequenced, seven testing HCMV-seropositive and one testing seronegative.

TCRdb reworked the 5' RACE reads into one entry per CDR3 protein, no DNA. This table lists around 470,000 distinct CDR3 sequences. The CDR3 consists of 18 residues. Germline CDR1 reads SGHRS; CDR2 reads YFSETQ. The clonotype originates from a woman in her forties or fifties in good health. The sequenced material came from blood T cells: a sorted CD56 or NKG2C T cell subset, CD4+ or CD8+ T cells, or bulk PBMC T cells (not recorded which). The chain uses TRBV5-1 and TRBJ2-6; TCRdb gives TRBD1 as the D gene, but with no DNA this cannot be confirmed. The CDR3 protein is CASSPQDSPFSGANVLTF.